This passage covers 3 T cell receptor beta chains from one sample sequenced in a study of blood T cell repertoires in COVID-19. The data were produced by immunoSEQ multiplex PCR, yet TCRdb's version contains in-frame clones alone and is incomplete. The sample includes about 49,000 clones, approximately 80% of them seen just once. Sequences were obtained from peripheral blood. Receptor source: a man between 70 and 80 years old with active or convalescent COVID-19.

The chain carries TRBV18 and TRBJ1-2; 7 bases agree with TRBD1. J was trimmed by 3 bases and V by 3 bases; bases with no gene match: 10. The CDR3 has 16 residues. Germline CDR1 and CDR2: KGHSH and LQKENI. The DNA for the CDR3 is TGTGCCAGCTCACCCCGACAGGGCGGTGGGGACTATGGCTACACCTTC. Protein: CASSPRQGGGDYGYTF.

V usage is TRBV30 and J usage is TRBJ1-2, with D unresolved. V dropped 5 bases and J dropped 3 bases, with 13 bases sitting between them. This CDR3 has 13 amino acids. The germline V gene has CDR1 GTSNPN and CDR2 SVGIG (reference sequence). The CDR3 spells CAWGQRADYGYTF. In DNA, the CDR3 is TGTGCCTGGGGCCAGAGGGCTGACTATGGCTACACCTTC.

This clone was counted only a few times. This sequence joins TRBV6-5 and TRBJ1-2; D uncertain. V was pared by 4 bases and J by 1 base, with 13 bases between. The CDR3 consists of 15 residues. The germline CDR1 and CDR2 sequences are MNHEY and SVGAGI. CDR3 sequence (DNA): TGTGCCAGCAGTTCCGGGAGGCGCGTTAACTATGGCTACACCTTC. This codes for CASSSGRRVNYGYTF.